Given below is one T cell receptor (beta chain) in context. This sequence may be a read error, since a much larger clone differs from it by one base. RNA transcripts served as the template for amplifying TCR beta CDR3 regions. TCR CDR3 underwent first-round RT-PCR with the HTBI primer set. TCRdb used MiXCR to reprocess the multiplex PCR reads, holding one entry per CDR3 protein. The sample has about 130,000 distinct CDR3 sequences, approximately 24% seen once. The CDR3 length is 11 residues. CDR1 is MNHEY, CDR2 SVGAGI, per germline. The data were taken from a study of T cells in Graves' hyperthyroidism and ophthalmopathy. At the level of the study: Peripheral blood was secured at the point of initial diagnosis, before any treatment.

Fresh peripheral blood, about 10 ml of it, supplied the PBMCs. The source is a woman between 50 and 59 years old with Graves' hyperthyroidism that later progressed to Graves' ophthalmopathy. J is TRBJ2-7 and V is TRBV6-5, with D unclear. Sequencing was done on a sample of blood. The CDR3 DNA reads as TGTGCCAGCAATTACTCGGATTTGCAGTACTTC. This translates into CASNYSDLQYF.